This is a list of T cell receptor beta chains from one sample in a study of OX40 agonist ivuxolimab in advanced cancers. Clones were sequenced by immunoSEQ multiplex PCR, and TCRdb holds only the in-frame ones, with some missing. The sample holds some 74,000 clones, less than 95% seen once. Sample: CD4+ or CD8+ T cells sorted from blood, taken in a trial of the OX40 agonist ivuxolimab. These receptors originate from an adult with an advanced solid tumor such as melanoma, head and neck, liver or kidney cancer. The CDR3 runs from the conserved cysteine through the conserved F or W.

TRBV11-2	15	CASSYRQGAGNTIYF
TRBV19	18	CASSMANRARSGANILTF
TRBV11-3	14	CASSLLQVNTEAFF
TRBV4-2	18	CASSQAPLSGGGQETQYF
TRBV10-3	18	CAISEAGILRGGNSPLHF
TRBV11-2	15	CASSSWGKGAQPQHF
TRBV5-8	15	CASSLVGGPNTEAFF
TRBV2	15	CASRRPPGPGVEQFF
TRBV11-2	15	CASSGDRGPGAEQYF
TRBV5-1	14	CASSQGEGSSPLHF
TRBV27	15	CASSLHKGPPQPQHF
TRBV18	16	CASSPDSGFTNEKLFF
TRBV19	15	CASNHRDRSNQPQHF
TRBV9	17	CASSPWTGGYSGNTIYF
TRBV6-1	12	CASSGGTDTQYF
TRBV5-1	16	CASSLGWGSGYNEQFF
TRBV12-5	18	CASGLGTGSSPNQETQYF
TRBV5-6	17	CASSFPPHAANTGELFF
TRBV6-5	11	CASSERDTQYF
TRBV5-1	14	CASSIGQLEETQYF
TRBV6-5	15	CASRRTGSYTGELFF
TRBV28	15	CASSLVGQGNSPLHF
TRBV6-9	19	CASSYRDPGGARGNQPQHF
TRBV18	15	CASTRAGDQYNEQFF
TRBV4-1	16	CASSHQLQRLNSPLHF
TRBV9	15	CASSIDLSGANVLTF
TRBV27	13	CASSFKAGYGYTF
TRBV19	16	CASMGAPESGADTQYF
TRBV19	14	CASSGRGLGYGYTF